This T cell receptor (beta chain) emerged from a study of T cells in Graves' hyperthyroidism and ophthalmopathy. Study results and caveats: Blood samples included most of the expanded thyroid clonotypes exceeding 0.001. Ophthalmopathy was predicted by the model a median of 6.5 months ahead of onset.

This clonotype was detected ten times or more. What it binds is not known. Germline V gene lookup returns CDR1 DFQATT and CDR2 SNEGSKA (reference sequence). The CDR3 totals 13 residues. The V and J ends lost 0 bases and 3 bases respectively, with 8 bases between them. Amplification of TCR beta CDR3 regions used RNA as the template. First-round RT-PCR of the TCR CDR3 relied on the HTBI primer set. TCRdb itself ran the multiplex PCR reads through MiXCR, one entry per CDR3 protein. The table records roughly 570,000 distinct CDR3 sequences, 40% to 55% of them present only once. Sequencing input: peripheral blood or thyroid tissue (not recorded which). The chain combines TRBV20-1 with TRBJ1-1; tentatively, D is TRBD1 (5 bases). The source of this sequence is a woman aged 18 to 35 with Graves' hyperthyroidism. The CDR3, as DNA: TGCAGTGCTAGAGATCTCAGGGACACTGAAGCTTTCTTT. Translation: CSARDLRDTEAFF.